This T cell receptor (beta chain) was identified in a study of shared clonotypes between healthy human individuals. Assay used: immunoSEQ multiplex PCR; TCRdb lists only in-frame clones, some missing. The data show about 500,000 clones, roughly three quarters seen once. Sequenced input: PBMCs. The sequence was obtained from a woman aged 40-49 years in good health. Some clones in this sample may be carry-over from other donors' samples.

CDR3 in DNA: TGTGCCAGCAGCTTTAAGAGGCATGAGCAGTTCTTC. As protein: CASSFKRHEQFF. The chain carries TRBV5-6 and TRBJ2-1; D not certain. Per the germline V gene, CDR1 is SGHDT and CDR2 is YYEEEE. This CDR3 comprises 12 residues. With 2 bases removed from V and 8 bases from J, the gap between germline ends came to 8 bases.